This TCR beta chain was documented in a study of patients and donors after allogeneic stem cell transplantation. TCRdb re-called the RT-PCR reads through MiXCR, storing one row per CDR3 protein. The table records some 87,000 distinct CDR3 sequences, around 48% of them present only once. The CDR3 spans 11 residues. V was shortened by 3 bases and J by 3 bases, with 5 bases between the two germline ends. CDR1 is SQVTM, CDR2 ANQGSEA, per germline. This clonotype has more than one count but fewer than ten. This receptor was taken from a human donor who was either an allogeneic HSCT recipient or a stem cell or donor lymphocyte infusion donor (not recorded which). It is not recorded whose cells these are; they may come from a transplant donor. The chain links TRBV29-1 to TRBJ1-2; D gene uncertain. The specimen was blood, either unsorted or a sorted T cell fraction (not recorded which). In DNA form, the CDR3 reads TGCAGCGTTGATCCGGACTATGGCTACACCTTC. This encodes CSVDPDYGYTF.